A single sample is the source of the 25 T cell receptor beta chains below, sequenced in a study of blood T cell repertoires in COVID-19 (dated by TCRdb to about 2020). The receptor library was made with the immunoSEQ multiplex PCR assay. TCRdb re-hosts the immuneACCESS table, in-frame sequences only. Its copies lack some clones; in the studies checked, an unresolved V gene accounts for under half of them, and the cause for the rest is not known. The sample table shows tens of thousands of clones, and 72% are seen once. The ten largest clones capture 21% of the sample. Sequenced material: peripheral blood. These receptors all come from a boy aged 2 to 9 with active or convalescent COVID-19.

The chain combines TRBV30 with TRBJ1-3; no firm D call. CDR1 and CDR2 from the germline V gene are GTSNPN and SVGIG (reference sequence). CDR3 length: 15 residues. V lost 1 base, J lost 7 bases, and 17 bases lay in between. CDR3 amino acids: CAWSGRTRIGNTIYF. The CDR3 bases are TGTGCCTGGAGTGGGCGGACTCGCATCGGGAACACCATATATTTT.

The rearrangement uses TRBV7-8 and TRBJ2-4; no clear D gene. The CDR3 is 17 amino acids. Trimming took 5 bases from V and 0 from J, leaving 17 bases between them. The germline V gene encodes CDR1 SGHVS and CDR2 FQNEAQ. DNA for the CDR3: TGTGCCAGCAGCAAAAATCCCGGTATACTAGCCAAAAACATTCAGTACTTC. The encoded protein is CASSKNPGILAKNIQYF.

The rearrangement joins TRBV7-2 to TRBJ2-2; TRBD2 aligns across 8 bases. V shed 11 bases and J 1 base; nucleotides not matched to a gene: 18. The CDR3 has 18 amino acids. CDR1 SGHTA and CDR2 FQGNSA come from the germline V gene. This CDR3 is CAASFGGRLAGNTGELFF. CDR3 DNA: TGTGCCGCCTCGTTTGGGGGCCGGCTAGCGGGGAACACCGGGGAGCTGTTTTTT.

This clone appeared a single time. The chain is built from TRBV27 and TRBJ2-1, with D possibly matching TRBD1 (6 bases). The V end lost 3 bases, the J end lost 6 bases, and 18 bases lay between the germline ends. The CDR3 is 16 residues long. Germline V CDR1 and CDR2: MNHEY, SMNVEV (reference sequence). CDR3 bases: TGTGCCAGCAGTTTCGTCTCACAGGGATTTAGCAATGAGCAGTTCTTC. It is translated as CASSFVSQGFSNEQFF.

This clone occurred a few times. V usage is TRBV11-2 and J usage is TRBJ2-3, with D unclear. Germline lookup yields CDR1 SGHAT and CDR2 FQNNGV. The ends were cut back, 1 base at V and 0 bases at J, with 11 bases in the middle. The CDR3 runs to 16 residues. This chain's CDR3 is CASSLVRIESTDTQYF. CDR3 nucleotide sequence: TGTGCCAGCAGCTTAGTTCGAATCGAGAGCACAGATACGCAGTATTTT.

The J gene is TRBJ1-1, the V gene TRBV28; weak D call: TRBD1 (5 bases). The CDR3 loop spans 13 amino acids. The germline V gene has CDR1 MDHEN and CDR2 SYDVKM. The V and J ends lost 2 bases and 7 bases respectively, with 11 bases between them. The CDR3 here is CASSLGQGLEAFF. CDR3 in DNA: TGTGCCAGCAGTTTAGGGCAGGGTCTTGAAGCTTTCTTT. The whole variable domain, remainder taken from reference TRBV28 and TRBJ1-1, is DVKVTQSSRYLVKRTGEKVFLECVQDMDHENMFWYRQDPGLGLRLIYFSYDVKMKEKGDIPEGYSVSREKKERFSLILESASTNQTSMYLCASSLGQGLEAFFGQGTRLTVV.

The V and J genes are TRBV15 and TRBJ2-5; weak D call: TRBD1 (6 bases). CDR1 LNHNV and CDR2 YYDKDF come from the germline V gene (reference sequence). The V gene lost 3 bases and the J gene lost 4 bases, with 12 bases spanning the gap. The CDR3 consists of 14 residues. The CDR3 reads CATSRDIGGETQYF. CDR3 nucleotides: TGTGCCACCAGCAGGGATATAGGGGGAGAGACCCAGTACTTC.

The J gene is TRBJ1-1, the V gene TRBV27; D is uncertain. CDR3 length: 16 residues. Deletions cut 2 bases from V and 1 base from J, with 14 bases between. Germline lookup yields CDR1 MNHEY and CDR2 SMNVEV (reference sequence). The DNA of the CDR3 is TGTGCCAGCAGTTTAGGCAACCGGGGTGGGAACACTGAAGCTTTCTTT. It encodes CASSLGNRGGNTEAFF.

The rearrangement uses TRBV6-6 and TRBJ1-5; possible D gene TRBD1, 5 bases. Trimming took off 6 bases at V and 2 bases at J, with 8 bases between the two ends. Germline CDR1 MNHNY, CDR2 SVGAGI (reference sequence). The CDR3 sequence is 13 residues long. CDR3 nucleotide sequence: TGTGCCAGCAGCACGACAGGCAATCAGCCCCAGCATTTT. Translating gives CASSTTGNQPQHF.

The chain is built from TRBV4-1 and TRBJ2-7, with D possibly TRBD1 on 5 matching bases. The V end was cut by 3 bases, the J end by 2 bases, with 14 bases between. The germline V gene has CDR1 MGHRA and CDR2 YSYEKL. The CDR3 runs to 15 residues. CDR3: CASSHPPEGAYEQYF. The CDR3, as DNA: TGCGCCAGCAGCCATCCTCCCGAAGGGGCCTACGAGCAGTACTTC.

The CDR3, as DNA: TGTGCCAGCTCACCATCCCAGCCGAGGGAGACCCAGTACTTC. Amino acids: CASSPSQPRETQYF. The V gene is TRBV18, the J gene TRBJ2-5; no clear D gene. The CDR3 sequence is 14 residues long. Per the germline V gene, CDR1 is KGHSH and CDR2 is LQKENI. V lost 2 bases and J lost 5, with 12 bases in between.

The V and J genes are TRBV28 and TRBJ1-1; 9 bases fit TRBD1. The V gene's germline CDR1 is MDHEN and CDR2 SYDVKM. CDR3 length: 16 residues. V gave up 6 bases and J gave up 1 base; unmatched junction bases: 9. CDR3 coding DNA: TGTGCCAGCAGAAAAGGGACAGGGAATGGGAACACTGAAGCTTTCTTT. This codes for CASRKGTGNGNTEAFF.

CDR3 protein: CATSRDSQGVYGYTF. In DNA form, the CDR3 reads TGTGCCACCAGCAGAGATTCCCAGGGGGTCTATGGCTACACCTTC. The V gene is TRBV15, the J gene TRBJ1-2, with TRBD1 matching over 7 bases. This CDR3 region has 15 residues. CDR1 is LNHNV, CDR2 YYDKDF, per germline (reference sequence). The J segment lost 4 bases and the V segment lost 0 bases, leaving 5 bases of the junction unmatched. The variable domain in full, completed from reference TRBV15 and TRBJ1-2, reads DAMVIQNPRYQVTQFGKPVTLSCSQTLNHNVMYWYQQKSSQAPKLLFHYYDKDFNNEADTPDNFQSRRPNTSFCFLDIRSPGLGDTAMYLCATSRDSQGVYGYTFGSGTRLTVV.

This chain links TRBV11-2 with TRBJ2-5; 8 bases line up with TRBD1. With V trimmed by 1 base and J by 5 bases, 9 bases remained unmatched. CDR1 is SGHAT, CDR2 FQNNGV, per germline. This CDR3 is 16 amino acids long. The CDR3, as DNA: TGTGCCAGCAGCTTAGGGGCTCAGGGGGCGAAGGAGACCCAGTACTTC. Translation gives CASSLGAQGAKETQYF.

This chain uses TRBV12-3 or TRBV12-4 with TRBJ1-1; D is unresolved. The CDR3 extends over 11 amino acids. With 4 bases removed from V and 9 bases from J, the gap between germline ends came to 9 bases. The CDR3 DNA follows: TGTGCCAGCAGTTGGGCAGCCCAAGCTTTCTTT. Amino acid sequence: CASSWAAQAFF.

This clone has a single count. The chain uses TRBV15 and TRBJ1-5; possible D gene TRBD1, 5 bases. This CDR3 region has 14 residues. Between the trimmed V and J ends, which lost 4 bases and 8 bases, there was a span of 15 bases. Germline V CDR1 and CDR2: LNHNV, YYDKDF (reference sequence). The CDR3 DNA reads as TGTGCCACCAGCACCTGGACAAATCAGGAGCCCCAGCATTTT. Translated: CATSTWTNQEPQHF.

The chain recombines TRBV4-2 with TRBJ1-1; TRBD1 might be the D (6 bases). Per the germline V gene, CDR1 is LGHNA and CDR2 is YNFKEQ. The CDR3 has 15 amino acids. Trimming stripped 2 bases from V and 1 base from J, with 11 bases between. For the CDR3, the DNA is TGTGCCAGCAGCCAAAACGGGGGGGCGAACACTGAAGCTTTCTTT. This codes for CASSQNGGANTEAFF.

The CDR3 coding sequence is TGTGCCAGCAGCTTAGGCGGGATAGGCAATTCTTATGAGCAGTTCTTC. This translates into CASSLGGIGNSYEQFF. The gene calls are TRBV13 and TRBJ2-1; tentative D call: TRBD2 (5 bases). The CDR3 covers 16 residues. V gave up 0 bases and J gave up 8 bases, with 17 bases separating them. Germline lookup yields CDR1 PRHDT and CDR2 FYEKMQ (reference sequence).

This chain uses TRBV6-5 with TRBJ2-7, with 7 bases fitting TRBD1. J lost 0 bases, V lost 5 bases, and 4 bases had no gene match. This CDR3 is built from 14 residues. Looked up from germline, CDR1 is MNHEY and CDR2 is SVGAGI. The chain's CDR3 is CASSRGTDSYEQYF. As DNA, the CDR3 is TGTGCCAGCAGTCGAGGGACAGACTCCTACGAGCAGTACTTC.

The rearrangement uses TRBV27 and TRBJ1-2, with 8 bases that match TRBD1. Germline CDR1 and CDR2: MNHEY and SMNVEV (reference sequence). Unmatched junction bases numbered 7, after V lost 5 bases and J lost 5 bases. The CDR3 covers 14 residues. The CDR3, as DNA: TGTGCCAGCAGTCCCTGGACAGGGATTTATGGCTACACCTTC. It codes for CASSPWTGIYGYTF.

This sequence joins TRBV25-1 and TRBJ1-2; maybe TRBD1 (6 bases). Germline values: CDR1 MGHDK, CDR2 SYGVNS. V lost 6 bases, J lost 5 bases, and 16 bases lay in between. The CDR3 contains 14 residues. CDR3 protein: CASRPRGRLYGYTF. CDR3 coding DNA: TGTGCCAGCAGGCCCAGGGGACGACTATATGGCTACACCTTC.

The chain is built from TRBV5-6 and TRBJ2-7; possible D gene TRBD2, 6 bases. V was trimmed by 5 bases and J by 3 bases, leaving 9 bases between them. The CDR3 is made up of 12 amino acids. The germline gives CDR1 SGHDT, CDR2 YYEEEE. The DNA for the CDR3 is TGTGCCAGCAGTCTGACTAGCTACGAGCAGTACTTC. Amino acid sequence: CASSLTSYEQYF.

This clone appeared once. The V and J genes are TRBV4-1 and TRBJ2-7, with 12 bases fitting TRBD2. J was trimmed by 7 bases and V by 4 bases; bases with no gene match: 14. Germline V gives CDR1 MGHRA, CDR2 YSYEKL. The CDR3 is 17 amino acids. The CDR3 nucleotides are TGCGCCAGCAGCCGAAATCTAGCGGGAGGGCCGGGGAGGGAGCAGTACTTC. Protein: CASSRNLAGGPGREQYF.

The chain carries TRBV5-1 and TRBJ1-2; no definite D call. CDR1 and CDR2 (germline): SGHRS, YFSETQ. V was pared by 5 bases and J by 4 bases, with 30 bases between. This CDR3 has 19 residues. CDR3 in amino acids: CASRHITYGVLHYRYGYTF. CDR3 in DNA: TGCGCCAGCAGACACATTACATATGGAGTGTTACACTACCGCTATGGCTACACCTTC.

The chain is built from TRBV15 and TRBJ1-2; 7 nucleotides align to TRBD1. Trimming cost V 5 bases and J 0 bases; bases outside gene matches: 12. Germline V gives CDR1 LNHNV, CDR2 YYDKDF (reference sequence). The CDR3 loop spans 17 amino acids. The CDR3 loop is CATSPRQGEGSNYGYTF. In DNA, the CDR3 is TGTGCCACCAGCCCAAGACAGGGCGAAGGCTCTAACTATGGCTACACCTTC.